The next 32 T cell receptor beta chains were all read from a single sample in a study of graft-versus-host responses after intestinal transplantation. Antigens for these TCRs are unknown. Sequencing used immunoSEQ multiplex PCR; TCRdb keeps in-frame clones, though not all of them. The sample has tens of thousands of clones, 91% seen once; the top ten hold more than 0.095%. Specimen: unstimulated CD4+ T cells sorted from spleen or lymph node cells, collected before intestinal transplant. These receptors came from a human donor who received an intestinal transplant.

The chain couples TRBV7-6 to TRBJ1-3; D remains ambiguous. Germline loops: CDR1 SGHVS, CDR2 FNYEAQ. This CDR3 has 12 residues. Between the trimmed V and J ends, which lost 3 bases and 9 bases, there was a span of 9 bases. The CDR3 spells CASSFESSTIYF. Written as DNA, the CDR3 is TGTGCCAGCAGCTTCGAGAGTAGCACCATATATTTT.

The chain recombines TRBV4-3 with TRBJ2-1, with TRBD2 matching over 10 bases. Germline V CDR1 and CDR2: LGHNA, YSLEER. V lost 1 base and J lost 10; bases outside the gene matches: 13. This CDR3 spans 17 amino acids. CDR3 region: CASSQGGGSGGAREQFF. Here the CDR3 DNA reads TGCGCCAGCAGCCAAGGGGGTGGGAGCGGGGGGGCTCGGGAGCAGTTCTTC.

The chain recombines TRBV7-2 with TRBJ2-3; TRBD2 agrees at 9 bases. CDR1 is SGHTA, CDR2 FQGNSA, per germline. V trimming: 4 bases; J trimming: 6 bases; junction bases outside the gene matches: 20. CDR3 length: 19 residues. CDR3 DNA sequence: TGTGCCAGCAGCTGGGGCCTTACGGTGGCGGGGGGGCCGAGGGATACGCAGTATTTT. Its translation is CASSWGLTVAGGPRDTQYF.

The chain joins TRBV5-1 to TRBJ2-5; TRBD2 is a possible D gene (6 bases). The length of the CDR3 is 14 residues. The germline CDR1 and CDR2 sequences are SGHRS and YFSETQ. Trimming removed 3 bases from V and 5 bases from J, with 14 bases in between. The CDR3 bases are TGCGCCAGCAGCTGGGGACTTCCAGGGGAGACCCAGTACTTC. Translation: CASSWGLPGETQYF.

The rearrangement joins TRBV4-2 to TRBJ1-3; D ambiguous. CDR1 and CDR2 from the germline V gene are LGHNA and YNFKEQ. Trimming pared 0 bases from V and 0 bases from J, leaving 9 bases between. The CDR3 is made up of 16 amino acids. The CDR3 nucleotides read TGTGCCAGCAGCCAAGATTTCGAGGGCTCTGGAAACACCATATATTTT. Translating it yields CASSQDFEGSGNTIYF.

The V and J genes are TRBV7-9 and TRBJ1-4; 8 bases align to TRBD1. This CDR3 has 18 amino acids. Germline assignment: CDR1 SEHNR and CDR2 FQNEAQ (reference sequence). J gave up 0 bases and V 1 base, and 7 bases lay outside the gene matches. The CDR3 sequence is CASSLGTGSSTTNEKLFF. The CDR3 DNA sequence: TGTGCCAGCAGCTTAGGGACAGGGTCTTCGACAACTAATGAAAAACTGTTTTTT.

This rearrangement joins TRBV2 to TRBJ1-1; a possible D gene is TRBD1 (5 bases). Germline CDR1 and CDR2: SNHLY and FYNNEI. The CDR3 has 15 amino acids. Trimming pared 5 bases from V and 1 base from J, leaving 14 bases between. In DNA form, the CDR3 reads TGTGCCAGCAGTCCAGTCGACGGGGGGAACACTGAAGCTTTCTTT. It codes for CASSPVDGGNTEAFF.

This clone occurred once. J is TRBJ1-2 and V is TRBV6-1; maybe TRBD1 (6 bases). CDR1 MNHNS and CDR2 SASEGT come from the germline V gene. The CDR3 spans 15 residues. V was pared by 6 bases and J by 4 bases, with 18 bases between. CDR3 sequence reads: CASSLETGTIYGYTF. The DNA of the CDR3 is TGTGCCAGCAGCCTAGAAACGGGGACAATCTATGGCTACACCTTC.

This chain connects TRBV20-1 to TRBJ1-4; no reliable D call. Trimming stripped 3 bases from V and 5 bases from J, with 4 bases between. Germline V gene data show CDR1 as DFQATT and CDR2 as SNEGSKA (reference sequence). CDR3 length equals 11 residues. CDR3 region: CSASLNEKLFF. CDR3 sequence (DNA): TGCAGTGCTAGCCTGAATGAAAAACTGTTTTTT.

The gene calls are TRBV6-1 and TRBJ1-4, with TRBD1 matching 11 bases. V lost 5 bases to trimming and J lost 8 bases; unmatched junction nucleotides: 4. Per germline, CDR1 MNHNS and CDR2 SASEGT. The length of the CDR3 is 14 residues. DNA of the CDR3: TGTGCCAGCAGTTCCTGGGACAGGGGGGAAAAACTGTTTTTT. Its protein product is CASSSWDRGEKLFF.

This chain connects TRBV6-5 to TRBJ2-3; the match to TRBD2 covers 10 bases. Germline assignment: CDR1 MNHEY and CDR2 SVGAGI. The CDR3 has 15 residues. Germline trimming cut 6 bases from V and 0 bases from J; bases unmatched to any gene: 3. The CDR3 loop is CASRVSGGSTDTQYF. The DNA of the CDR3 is TGTGCCAGCAGAGTTAGCGGGGGGAGCACAGATACGCAGTATTTT.

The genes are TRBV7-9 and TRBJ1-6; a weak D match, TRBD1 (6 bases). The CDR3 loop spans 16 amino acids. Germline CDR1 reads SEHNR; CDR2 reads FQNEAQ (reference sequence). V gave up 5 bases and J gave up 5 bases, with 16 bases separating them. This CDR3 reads CASSGRDRRNNSPLHF. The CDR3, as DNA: TGTGCCAGCAGCGGACGAGACAGGAGAAATAATTCACCCCTCCACTTT.

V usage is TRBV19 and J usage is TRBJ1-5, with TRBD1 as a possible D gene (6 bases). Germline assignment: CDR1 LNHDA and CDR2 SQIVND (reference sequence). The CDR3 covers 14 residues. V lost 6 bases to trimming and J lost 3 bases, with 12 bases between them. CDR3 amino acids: CASRAGAANQPQHF. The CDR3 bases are TGTGCCAGTAGGGCGGGGGCGGCCAATCAGCCCCAGCATTTT.

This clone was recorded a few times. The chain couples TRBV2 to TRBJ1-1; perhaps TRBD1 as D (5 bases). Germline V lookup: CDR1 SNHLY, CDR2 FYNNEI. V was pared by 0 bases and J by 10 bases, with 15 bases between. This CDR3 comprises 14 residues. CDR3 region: CASSEAGVDSRAFF. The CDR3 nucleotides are TGTGCCAGCAGTGAAGCGGGCGTCGACAGTAGAGCTTTCTTT.

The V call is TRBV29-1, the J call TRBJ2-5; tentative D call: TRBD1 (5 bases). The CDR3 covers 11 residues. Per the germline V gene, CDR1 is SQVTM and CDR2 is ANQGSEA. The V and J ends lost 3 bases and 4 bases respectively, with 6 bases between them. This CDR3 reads CSVDRVETQYF. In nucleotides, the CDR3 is TGCAGCGTTGACAGGGTAGAGACCCAGTACTTC. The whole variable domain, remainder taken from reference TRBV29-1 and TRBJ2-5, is SAVISQKPSRDICQRGTSLTIQCQVDSQVTMMFWYRQQPGQSLTLIATANQGSEATYESGFVIDKFPISRPNLTFSTLTVSNMSPEDSSIYLCSVDRVETQYFGPGTRLLVL.

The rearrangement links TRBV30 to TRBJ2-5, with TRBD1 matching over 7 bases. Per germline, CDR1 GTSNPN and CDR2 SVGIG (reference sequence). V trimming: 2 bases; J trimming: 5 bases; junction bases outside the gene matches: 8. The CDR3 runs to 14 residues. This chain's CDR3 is CAWSLDRRRETQYF. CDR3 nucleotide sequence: TGTGCCTGGAGTTTGGACAGGAGGAGGGAGACCCAGTACTTC.

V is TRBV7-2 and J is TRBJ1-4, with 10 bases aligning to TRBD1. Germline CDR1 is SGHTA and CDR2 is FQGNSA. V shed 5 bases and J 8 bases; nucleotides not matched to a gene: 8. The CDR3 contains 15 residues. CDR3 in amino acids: CASSADRGLYEKLFF. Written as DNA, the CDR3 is TGTGCCAGCAGCGCTGACAGGGGGCTTTACGAAAAACTGTTTTTT.

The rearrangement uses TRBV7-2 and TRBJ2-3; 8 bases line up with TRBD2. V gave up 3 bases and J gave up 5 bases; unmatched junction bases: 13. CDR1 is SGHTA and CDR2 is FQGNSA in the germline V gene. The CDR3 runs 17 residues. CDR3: CASSLWVAGSLGDTQYF. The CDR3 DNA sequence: TGTGCCAGCAGCTTGTGGGTAGCGGGGTCCCTGGGAGATACGCAGTATTTT. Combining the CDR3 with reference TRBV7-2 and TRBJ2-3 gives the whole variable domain GAGVSQSPSNKVTEKGKDVELRCDPISGHTALYWYRQSLGQGLEFLIYFQGNSAPDKSGLPSDRFSAERTGGSVSTLTIQRTQQEDSAVYLCASSLWVAGSLGDTQYFGPGTRLTVL.

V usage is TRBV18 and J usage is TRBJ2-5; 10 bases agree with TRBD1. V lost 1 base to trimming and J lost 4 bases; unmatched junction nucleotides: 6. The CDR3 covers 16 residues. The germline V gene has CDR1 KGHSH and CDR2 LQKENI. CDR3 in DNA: TGTGCCAGCTCACCACTCGGGACAGGGGTCGGAGAGACCCAGTACTTC. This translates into CASSPLGTGVGETQYF.

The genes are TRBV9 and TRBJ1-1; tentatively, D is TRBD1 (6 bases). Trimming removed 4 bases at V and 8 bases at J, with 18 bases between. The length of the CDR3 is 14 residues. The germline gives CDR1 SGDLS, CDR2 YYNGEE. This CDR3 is CASSFSPGTTEAFF. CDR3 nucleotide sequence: TGTGCCAGCAGCTTCTCCCCAGGGACAACGGAAGCTTTCTTT.

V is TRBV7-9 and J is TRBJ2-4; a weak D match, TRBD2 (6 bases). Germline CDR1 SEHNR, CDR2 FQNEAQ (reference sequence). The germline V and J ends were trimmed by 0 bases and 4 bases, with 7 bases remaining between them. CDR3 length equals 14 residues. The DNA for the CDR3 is TGTGCCAGCAGCTTAGCCGGGACTAAAAACATTCAGTACTTC. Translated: CASSLAGTKNIQYF.

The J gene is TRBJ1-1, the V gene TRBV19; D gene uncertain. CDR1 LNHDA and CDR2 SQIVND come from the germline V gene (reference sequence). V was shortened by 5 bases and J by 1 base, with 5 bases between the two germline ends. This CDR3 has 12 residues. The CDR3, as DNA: TGTGCCAGTAGTCCGCGGAACACTGAAGCTTTCTTT. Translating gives CASSPRNTEAFF.

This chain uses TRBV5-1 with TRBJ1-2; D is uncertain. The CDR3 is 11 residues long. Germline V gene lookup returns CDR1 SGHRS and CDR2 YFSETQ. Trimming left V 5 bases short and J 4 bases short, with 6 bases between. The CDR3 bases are TGCGCCAGCAGTTCCTTCTATGGCTACACCTTC. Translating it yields CASSSFYGYTF.

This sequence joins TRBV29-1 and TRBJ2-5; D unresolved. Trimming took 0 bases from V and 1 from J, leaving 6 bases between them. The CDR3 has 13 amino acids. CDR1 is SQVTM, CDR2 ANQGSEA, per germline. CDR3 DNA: TGCAGCGTTGAAGATAGCCCCCAAGAGACCCAGTACTTC. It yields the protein CSVEDSPQETQYF. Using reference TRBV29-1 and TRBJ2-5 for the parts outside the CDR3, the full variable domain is SAVISQKPSRDICQRGTSLTIQCQVDSQVTMMFWYRQQPGQSLTLIATANQGSEATYESGFVIDKFPISRPNLTFSTLTVSNMSPEDSSIYLCSVEDSPQETQYFGPGTRLLVL.

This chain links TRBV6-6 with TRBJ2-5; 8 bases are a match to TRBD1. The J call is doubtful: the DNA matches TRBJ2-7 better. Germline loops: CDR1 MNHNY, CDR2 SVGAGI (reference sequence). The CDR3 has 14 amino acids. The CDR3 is CASSPGQATYEQYF. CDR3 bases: TGTGCCAGCAGTCCGGGACAGGCAACCTACGAGCAGTACTTC.

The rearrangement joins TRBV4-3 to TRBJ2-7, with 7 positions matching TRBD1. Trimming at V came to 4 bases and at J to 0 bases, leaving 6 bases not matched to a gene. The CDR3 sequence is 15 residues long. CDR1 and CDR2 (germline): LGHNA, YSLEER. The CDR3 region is CASSLYRGSSYEQYF. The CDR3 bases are TGCGCCAGCAGCCTTTACAGGGGCAGCTCCTACGAGCAGTACTTC.

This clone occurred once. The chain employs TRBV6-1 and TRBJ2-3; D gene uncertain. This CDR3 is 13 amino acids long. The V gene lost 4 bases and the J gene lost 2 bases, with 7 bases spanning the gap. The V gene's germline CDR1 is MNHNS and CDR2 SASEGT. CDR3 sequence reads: CASSGEITDTQYF. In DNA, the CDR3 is TGTGCCAGCAGTGGCGAAATCACAGATACGCAGTATTTT.

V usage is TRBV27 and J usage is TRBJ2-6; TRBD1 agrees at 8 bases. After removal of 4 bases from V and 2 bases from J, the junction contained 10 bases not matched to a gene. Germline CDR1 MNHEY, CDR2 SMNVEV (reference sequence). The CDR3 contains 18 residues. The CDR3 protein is CASSSRTGRGTGANVLTF. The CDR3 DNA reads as TGTGCCAGCAGTTCCCGGACAGGGAGAGGCACTGGGGCCAACGTCCTGACTTTC.

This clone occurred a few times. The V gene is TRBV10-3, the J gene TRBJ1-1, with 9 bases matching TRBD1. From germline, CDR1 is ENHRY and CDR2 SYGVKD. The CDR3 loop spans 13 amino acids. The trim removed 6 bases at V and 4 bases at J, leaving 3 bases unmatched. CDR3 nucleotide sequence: TGTGCCATCAGCTTGACAGGGGGCACTGAAGCTTTCTTT. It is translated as CAISLTGGTEAFF.

The CDR3 DNA reads as TGTGCCAGCAGGCGGCGGGAGGGGGCAGATACGCAGTATTTT. Its protein product is CASRRREGADTQYF. The chain couples TRBV6-1 to TRBJ2-3, with TRBD2 identical over 9 bases. The CDR3 is made up of 14 amino acids. V shed 6 bases and J 4 bases; nucleotides not matched to a gene: 5. CDR1 is MNHNS and CDR2 is SASEGT in the germline V gene.

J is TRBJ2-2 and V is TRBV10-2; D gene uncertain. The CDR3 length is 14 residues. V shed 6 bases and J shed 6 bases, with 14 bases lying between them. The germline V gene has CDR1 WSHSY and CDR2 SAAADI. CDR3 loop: CASRFPGPAGELFF. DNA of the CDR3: TGCGCCAGCAGGTTCCCAGGTCCGGCCGGGGAGCTGTTTTTT.

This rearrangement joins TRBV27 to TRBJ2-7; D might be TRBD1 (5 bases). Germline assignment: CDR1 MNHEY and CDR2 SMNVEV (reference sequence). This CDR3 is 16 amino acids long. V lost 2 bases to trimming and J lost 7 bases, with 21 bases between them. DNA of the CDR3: TGTGCCAGCAGTTTAGTTTTCGCCCAAGGGGATCTGGAGCAGTACTTC. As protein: CASSLVFAQGDLEQYF.